This TCR beta chain was documented in a study of blood T cells in healthy people across ages. Whole-study results and caveats: Older age went with lower TCR beta diversity per million T cells, in a roughly linear way. In long-lived donors, naive CD4+ cell counts and diversity exceeded those of aged donors.

A second PCR, run for about 6 to 12 cycles, used a sample-barcoded 5' primer plus a J-beta primer mix. A single record per CDR3 protein comes from TCRdb applying MiXCR to the 5' RACE reads. The sample records some 1.5 million distinct CDR3 sequences, roughly 30% being singletons. The study drew donors from healthy Caucasian individuals in Russia aged about 6 to 90. The CDR3 loop spans 13 amino acids. Trimming removed 5 bases from V and 6 bases from J; junction bases left unmatched: 6. This clonotype was recorded at least ten times. Its antigen is unknown. The chain is built from TRBV12-3 or TRBV12-4 and TRBJ2-5; 7 nucleotides match TRBD2. Source material: blood. The sequence came from a woman aged 30 to 39 in good health. This CDR3 is CASSRTGRQTQYF. The DNA for the CDR3 is TGTGCCAGCAGTCGGACCGGGAGGCAGACCCAGTACTTC.